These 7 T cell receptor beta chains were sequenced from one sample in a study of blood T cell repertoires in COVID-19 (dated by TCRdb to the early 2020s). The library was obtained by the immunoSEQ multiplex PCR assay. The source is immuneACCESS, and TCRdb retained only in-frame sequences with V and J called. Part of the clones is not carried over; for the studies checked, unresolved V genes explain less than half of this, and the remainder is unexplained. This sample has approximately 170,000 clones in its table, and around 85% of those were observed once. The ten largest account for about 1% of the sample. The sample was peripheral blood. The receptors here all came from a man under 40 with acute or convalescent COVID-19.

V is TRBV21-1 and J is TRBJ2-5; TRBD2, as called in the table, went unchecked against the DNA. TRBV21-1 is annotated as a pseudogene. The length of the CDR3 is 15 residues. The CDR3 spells CASSKRGGVEETQYF. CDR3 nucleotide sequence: TGTGCCAGCAGCAAACGGGGGGGCGTGGAAGAGACCCAGTACTTC.

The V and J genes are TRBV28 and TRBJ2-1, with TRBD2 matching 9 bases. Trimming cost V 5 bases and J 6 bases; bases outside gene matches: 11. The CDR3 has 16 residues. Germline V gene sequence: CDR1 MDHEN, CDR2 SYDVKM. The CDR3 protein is CASSGGGGPIANEQFF. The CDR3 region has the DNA TGTGCCAGCAGTGGCGGGGGGGGCCCTATCGCCAATGAGCAGTTCTTC.

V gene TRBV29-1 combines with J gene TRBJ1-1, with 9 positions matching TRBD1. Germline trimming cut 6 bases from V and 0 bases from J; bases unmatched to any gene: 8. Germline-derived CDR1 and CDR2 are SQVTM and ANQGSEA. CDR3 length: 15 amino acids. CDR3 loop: CSVSPGQGMNTEAFF. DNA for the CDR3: TGCAGCGTATCCCCGGGACAGGGAATGAACACTGAAGCTTTCTTT.

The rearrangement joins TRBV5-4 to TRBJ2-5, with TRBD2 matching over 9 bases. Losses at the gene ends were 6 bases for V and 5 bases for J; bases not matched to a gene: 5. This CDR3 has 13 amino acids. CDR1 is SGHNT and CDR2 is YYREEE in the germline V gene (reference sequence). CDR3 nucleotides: TGTGCCAGCACTAGCGGGGCGAGGGAGACCCAGTACTTC. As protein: CASTSGARETQYF.

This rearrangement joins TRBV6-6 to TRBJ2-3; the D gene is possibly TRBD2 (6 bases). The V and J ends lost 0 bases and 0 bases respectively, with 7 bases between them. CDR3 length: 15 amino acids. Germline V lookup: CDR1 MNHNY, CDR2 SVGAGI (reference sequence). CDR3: CASSYSLASTDTQYF. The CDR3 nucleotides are TGTGCCAGCAGTTACTCCCTAGCGAGCACAGATACGCAGTATTTT.

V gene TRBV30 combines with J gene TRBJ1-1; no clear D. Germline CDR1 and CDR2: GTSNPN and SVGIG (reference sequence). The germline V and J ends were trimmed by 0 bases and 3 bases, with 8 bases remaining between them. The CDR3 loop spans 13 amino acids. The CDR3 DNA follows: TGTGCCTGGAGTGTTACGGTCGACACTGAAGCTTTCTTT. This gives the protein CAWSVTVDTEAFF.

In nucleotides, the CDR3 is TGCAGCGTTGAAGCAGGCGGGAATGAGCAGTTCTTC. It specifies CSVEAGGNEQFF. The rearrangement links TRBV29-1 to TRBJ2-1; D is possibly TRBD2 (5 bases). CDR1 SQVTM and CDR2 ANQGSEA come from the germline V gene. Between the trimmed V and J ends, which lost 1 base and 7 bases, there was a span of 8 bases. The CDR3 covers 12 residues.